This is a list of T cell receptor beta chains from one sample in a study of T cells in Graves' hyperthyroidism and ophthalmopathy. MiXCR was run by TCRdb on the multiplex PCR reads, yielding one entry per CDR3 protein. The table shows about 410,000 distinct CDR3 sequences, with roughly 15% occurring only once. Sample: blood. The receptors shown here come from a man between 18 and 29 years old with Graves' ophthalmopathy. Both conserved end residues are part of each CDR3. D genes are given only for firm matches. Clone size, where shown, is once, few, many, or a class for clones that have expanded.

TRBJ1-2 | TRBV24-1 | . | many | TGTGCCACCAGTGAAACGGCCTCCGGCGGCTACACCTTC | CATSETASGGYTF
TRBJ2-3 | TRBV5-5 | TRBD1 | many | TGTGCCAGCAGCAGGGACAGTCTAGCCAATACGCAGTATTTT | CASSRDSLANTQYF
TRBJ2-1 | TRBV5-1 | . | few | TGCGCCAGCAGCTCCGGACCCCAGACCTCCTACAATGAGCAGTTCTTC | CASSSGPQTSYNEQFF
TRBJ2-1 | TRBV30 | TRBD2 | few | TGTGCCTGGAGCGGGATCCTAGCGGGAGGGCGCTCCTACAATGAGCAGTTCTTC | CAWSGILAGGRSYNEQFF
TRBJ1-4 | TRBV11-2 | . | many | TGTGCCAGCAGCCTGGACCCAGGGGTTGGGTTTGAAAAACTGTTTTTT | CASSLDPGVGFEKLFF
TRBJ2-5 | TRBV20-1 | . | few | TGCAGTGCTAGAGGAGGGGGGAAGGGTTACCAAGAGACCCAGTACTTC | CSARGGGKGYQETQYF
TRBJ2-4 | TRBV19 | TRBD1 | . | TGTGCCAGTAGTCTCGATGTGTGGACAGGGGGGTCAAACATTCAGTACTTC | CASSLDVWTGGSNIQYF
TRBJ2-1 | TRBV10-3 | TRBD1 | few | TGTGCCATTGCTTGGGGGACAGGGGGTGTCGAAGATGAGCAGTTCTTC | CAIAWGTGGVEDEQFF
TRBJ1-6 | TRBV20-1 | . | . | TGCAGTGCTAGAGATCCACAAACCTATAATTCACCCCTCCACTTT | CSARDPQTYNSPLHF
TRBJ2-5 | TRBV28 | TRBD2 | many | TGTGCCAGCAGTTTATTGAGGGGAGGGCCGCGAGAGACCCAGTACTTC | CASSLLRGGPRETQYF
TRBJ2-1 | TRBV27 | . | many | TGTGCCAGCAGTTTTCAAGGGACCCCCGGCCCCAATGAGCAGTTCTTC | CASSFQGTPGPNEQFF
TRBJ2-7 | TRBV20-1 | . | once | TGCAGTGCTAGAGTCGGACCAGGTTCCTACGAGCAGTACTTC | CSARVGPGSYEQYF
TRBJ2-5 | TRBV29-1 | TRBD2 | many | TGCAGCGTAAGACTAGCCGGGGGAGAGACCCAGTACTTC | CSVRLAGGETQYF
TRBJ2-3 | TRBV3-1 | . | many | TGTGCCAGCAGCCCCGTGCTGGGTACGCAGTATTTT | CASSPVLGTQYF